Given below is one TCR beta chain in context. The sample comes from a study of blood T cell repertoires in COVID-19. V lost 4 bases to trimming and J lost 8 bases; unmatched junction nucleotides: 11. CDR1 is LGHNA, CDR2 YNFKEQ, per germline. There are 17 residues in the CDR3. Sequenced by immunoSEQ multiplex PCR; TCRdb stores in-frame clones only, minus some. The table shows 100,000 to 150,000 clones, with roughly 80% occurring only once. The sequence derives from a human donor in a cohort sampled during active COVID-19. Sequenced: peripheral blood. The V call is TRBV4-2, the J call TRBJ2-1; 13 bases fit TRBD2. This CDR3 reads CASSPGLAGVIAYEQFF. The DNA for the CDR3 is TGTGCCAGCAGCCCCGGACTAGCGGGAGTGATAGCGTATGAGCAGTTCTTC.